The 24 T cell receptor beta chains in this list originate from one sample, sequenced in a study of CD8 T cells in Susac syndrome. cDNA came from approximately 0.5 to 1 ug RNA primed by random hexamers. TCRdb called the immunoSEQ multiplex PCR reads again in MiXCR, with one record for every CDR3 protein. The table shows under 200,000 distinct CDR3 sequences, with 95% occurring only once. Sequences were obtained from CD4+ T cells from PBMCs. The receptors stem from a human donor in good health.

The chain joins TRBV29-1 to TRBJ2-1, with TRBD1 as a possible D gene (5 bases). With 7 bases removed from V and 4 bases from J, the gap between germline ends came to 11 bases. CDR1 SQVTM and CDR2 ANQGSEA come from the germline V gene. There are 12 residues in the CDR3. CDR3 region: CSAGAGYNEQFF. The CDR3 nucleotides are TGCAGCGCTGGGGCCGGATACAATGAGCAGTTCTTC.

The chain has TRBV30 and TRBJ2-5; D is possibly TRBD2 (6 bases). Germline-derived CDR1 and CDR2 are GTSNPN and SVGIG (reference sequence). Trimming cost V 1 base and J 4 bases, with 13 bases left between them. This CDR3 comprises 14 residues. CDR3 in amino acids: CAWSGGLGSETQYF. CDR3 sequence (DNA): TGTGCCTGGAGTGGGGGACTTGGCTCAGAGACCCAGTACTTC. Supplemented by reference TRBV30 and TRBJ2-5, the full variable domain reads SQTIHQWPATLVQPVGSPLSLECTVEGTSNPNLYWYRQAAGRGLQLLFYSVGIGQISSEVPQNLSASRPQDRQFILSSKKLLLSDSGFYLCAWSGGLGSETQYFGPGTRLLVL.

The chain recombines TRBV3-1 with TRBJ2-2; D ambiguous. CDR1 is LGHDT, CDR2 YNNKEL, per germline (reference sequence). The CDR3 covers 14 residues. The ends were cut back, 3 bases at V and 7 bases at J, with 12 bases in the middle. The CDR3 region is CASSQGYFGGELFF. The CDR3 DNA sequence: TGTGCCAGCAGCCAGGGCTACTTTGGCGGGGAGCTGTTTTTT.

The chain combines TRBV5-4 with TRBJ2-7; no firm D call. V lost 0 bases to trimming and J lost 2 bases, with 9 bases between them. Germline CDR1 reads SGHNT; CDR2 reads YYREEE (reference sequence). This CDR3 is 14 amino acids long. Written as DNA, the CDR3 is TGTGCCAGCAGCTTGGTACAGTACCCCTACGAGCAGTACTTC. Translation: CASSLVQYPYEQYF.

CDR3 bases: TGCGCCAGCAGCCACAGGGATTCACCCCTCCACTTT. Translated, it gives CASSHRDSPLHF. The rearrangement uses TRBV4-3 and TRBJ1-6; tentatively, D is TRBD1 (5 bases). The CDR3 covers 12 residues. The V end was cut by 3 bases, the J end by 8 bases, with 5 bases between. The germline gives CDR1 LGHNA, CDR2 YSLEER.

The rearrangement joins TRBV7-2 to TRBJ2-3; D is undetermined. Germline-derived CDR1 and CDR2 are SGHTA and FQGNSA. The CDR3 loop spans 15 amino acids. V dropped 2 bases and J dropped 2 bases, with 11 bases sitting between them. DNA for the CDR3: TGTGCCAGCAGCTTAACCCCCGGTTACACAGATACGCAGTATTTT. It codes for CASSLTPGYTDTQYF.

This clonotype came up once. The chain employs TRBV3-1 and TRBJ2-5, with 12 positions matching TRBD2. Germline CDR1 LGHDT, CDR2 YNNKEL (reference sequence). The CDR3 totals 15 residues. The V segment lost 4 bases and the J segment 2 bases; nucleotides outside the gene matches: 2. This CDR3 reads CASSPGTSGQETQYF. CDR3 nucleotide sequence: TGTGCCAGCAGCCCGGGGACTAGCGGGCAAGAGACCCAGTACTTC.

This chain uses TRBV7-2 with TRBJ2-3, with D uncertain. Looked up from germline, CDR1 is SGHTA and CDR2 is FQGNSA. This CDR3 has 15 residues. The V end was cut by 3 bases, the J end by 6 bases, with 16 bases between. This chain's CDR3 is CASSFDSRGSDTQYF. CDR3 nucleotides: TGTGCCAGCAGCTTTGACTCGCGCGGCAGTGATACGCAGTATTTT.

The chain links TRBV30 to TRBJ1-5; TRBD1 might be the D (5 bases). The germline V gene has CDR1 GTSNPN and CDR2 SVGIG (reference sequence). This CDR3 has 14 residues. The V end was cut by 0 bases, the J end by 4 bases, with 10 bases between. The DNA of the CDR3 is TGTGCCTGGAGTGTTACAGGCCTGAATCAGCCCCAGCATTTT. The encoded protein is CAWSVTGLNQPQHF.

The chain recombines TRBV10-3 with TRBJ2-3; tentatively, D is TRBD2 (5 bases). Trimming removed 0 bases at V and 0 bases at J, with 7 bases between. Looked up from germline, CDR1 is ENHRY and CDR2 is SYGVKD. The CDR3 has 15 residues. The CDR3 region has the DNA TGTGCCATCAGTGAGTCTAGGACTAGCACAGATACGCAGTATTTT. Its translation: CAISESRTSTDTQYF.

This clonotype has a single count. The chain employs TRBV30 and TRBJ1-5, with no clear D. Germline CDR1 is GTSNPN and CDR2 is SVGIG (reference sequence). V was pared by 2 bases and J by 2 bases, with 10 bases between. This CDR3 is 14 amino acids long. The CDR3: CAWSNSLGNQPQHF. The CDR3 region has the DNA TGTGCCTGGAGTAACAGTTTGGGCAATCAGCCCCAGCATTTT.

The CDR3 loop is CASSMVGQGNQPQHF. The CDR3 nucleotides read TGTGCCAGTAGTATGGTCGGACAGGGCAATCAGCCCCAGCATTTT. V usage is TRBV19 and J usage is TRBJ1-5; 7 bases agree with TRBD1. The V gene end was trimmed by 3 bases and the J gene end by 2 bases; junction bases not matched to a gene: 4. Germline V gene lookup returns CDR1 LNHDA and CDR2 SQIVND (reference sequence). This CDR3 has 15 amino acids.

V gene TRBV3-1 combines with J gene TRBJ1-1; 7 bases line up with TRBD1. With V trimmed by 4 bases and J by 0 bases, 11 bases remained unmatched. CDR1 and CDR2 from the germline V gene are LGHDT and YNNKEL (reference sequence). The CDR3 extends over 17 amino acids. CDR3 residues: CASSPRTGASMNTEAFF. The CDR3 bases are TGTGCCAGCAGCCCACGGACAGGTGCGAGTATGAACACTGAAGCTTTCTTT. Full variable domain (missing parts from reference TRBV3-1 and TRBJ1-1): DTAVSQTPKYLVTQMGNDKSIKCEQNLGHDTMYWYKQDSKKFLKIMFSYNNKELIINETVPNRFSPKSPDKAHLNLHINSLELGDSAVYFCASSPRTGASMNTEAFFGQGTRLTVV.

The chain recombines TRBV29-1 with TRBJ1-5, with D tentatively TRBD1 (5 bases). Germline-derived CDR1 and CDR2 are SQVTM and ANQGSEA. Trimming removed 1 base from V and 4 bases from J, with 20 bases in between. The CDR3 is made up of 17 amino acids. CDR3 DNA: TGCAGCGTTGAAGTGATGTCCCCCACAGGCTTTAATCAGCCCCAGCATTTT. Its translation: CSVEVMSPTGFNQPQHF.

The rearrangement joins TRBV29-1 to TRBJ1-3, with unresolved D. Trimming left V 0 bases short and J 0 bases short, with 12 bases between. This CDR3 has 16 residues. The germline V gene has CDR1 SQVTM and CDR2 ANQGSEA. CDR3 DNA: TGCAGCGTTGAAGATCGGACTGAGTTCTCTGGAAACACCATATATTTT. Its translation is CSVEDRTEFSGNTIYF.

The genes are TRBV29-1 and TRBJ2-2, with D perhaps assigned TRBD1 or TRBD2 (5 bases each). The CDR3 consists of 14 residues. Trimming took off 4 bases at V and 2 bases at J, with 11 bases between the two ends. Germline V gives CDR1 SQVTM, CDR2 ANQGSEA. CDR3 in amino acids: CSVGDRPNTGELFF. CDR3 sequence (DNA): TGCAGCGTTGGGGACCGGCCCAACACCGGGGAGCTGTTTTTT.

The chain employs TRBV29-1 and TRBJ1-1; D may be TRBD1 (5 bases). Germline CDR1 and CDR2: SQVTM and ANQGSEA. The CDR3 loop spans 13 amino acids. Trimming shortened V by 6 bases and J by 1 base, and 12 bases separated the two germline ends. For the CDR3, the DNA is TGCAGCGTGGGCATTGGGGGGAACACTGAAGCTTTCTTT. This gives the protein CSVGIGGNTEAFF.

This chain joins TRBV29-1 and TRBJ2-5; the D is unclear. Trimming cost V 1 base and J 4 bases, with 10 bases left between them. The CDR3 spans 13 residues. The germline V gene has CDR1 SQVTM and CDR2 ANQGSEA. CDR3 region: CSVEVQARETQYF. Here the CDR3 DNA reads TGCAGCGTTGAAGTTCAGGCGAGAGAGACCCAGTACTTC.

V usage is TRBV29-1 and J usage is TRBJ1-1; D unresolved. V dropped 4 bases and J dropped 3 bases, with 6 bases sitting between them. Germline V gene sequence: CDR1 SQVTM, CDR2 ANQGSEA. CDR3 length: 11 amino acids. In DNA form, the CDR3 reads TGCAGCGTTGGGTTTCACACTGAAGCTTTCTTT. This gives the protein CSVGFHTEAFF.

V usage is TRBV7-2 and J usage is TRBJ1-5; D is perhaps TRBD1 (6 bases). The V and J ends lost 5 bases and 6 bases respectively, with 11 bases between them. Germline assignment: CDR1 SGHTA and CDR2 FQGNSA. The CDR3 spans 13 residues. The CDR3 region has the DNA TGTGCCAGCAGCGTAGGGGGAGGTCAGCCCCAGCATTTT. Protein: CASSVGGGQPQHF.

The chain links TRBV9 to TRBJ1-2; TRBD1 is a possible D gene (5 bases). V was clipped by 2 bases and J by 2 bases, with 10 bases between them. Germline CDR1 reads SGDLS; CDR2 reads YYNGEE. The CDR3 length is 14 residues. The CDR3 nucleotides read TGTGCCAGCAGCGTTTCGGGGGGGAACTATGGCTACACCTTC. Protein sequence: CASSVSGGNYGYTF. The full variable domain, completed using reference TRBV9 and TRBJ1-2, is DSGVTQTPKHLITATGQRVTLRCSPRSGDLSVYWYQQSLDQGLQFLIQYYNGEERAKGNILERFSAQQFPDLHSELNLSSLELGDSALYFCASSVSGGNYGYTFGSGTRLTVV.

The rearrangement joins TRBV6-2 or TRBV6-3 to TRBJ2-1; 11 nucleotides agree with TRBD1. In germline, CDR1 is MNHEY, CDR2 SVGEGT. V dropped 6 bases and J dropped 7; count of bases not matched to a gene: 5. This CDR3 is 14 amino acids long. CDR3 coding DNA: TGTGCCAGCAGAGGGACAGGGGGAAGGAATGAGCAGTTCTTC. This translates into CASRGTGGRNEQFF.

The gene calls are TRBV5-1 and TRBJ2-6; D is unclear. Trimming removed 2 bases from V and 2 bases from J, with 5 bases in between. CDR3 length equals 14 residues. CDR1 and CDR2 from the germline V gene are SGHRS and YFSETQ. The CDR3 DNA reads as TGCGCCAGCAGCTTTGAGGCTGGGGCCAACGTCCTGACTTTC. Translating gives CASSFEAGANVLTF.

V gene TRBV2 combines with J gene TRBJ1-2, with D tentatively TRBD1 (6 bases). The V end was cut by 4 bases, the J end by 5 bases, with 11 bases between. Germline V lookup: CDR1 SNHLY, CDR2 FYNNEI. CDR3 length equals 13 residues. CDR3 DNA sequence: TGTGCCAGCAGTGCACAGGGCTGGTATGGCTACACCTTC. Amino acids: CASSAQGWYGYTF.